This T cell receptor beta chain is from a study of cytomegalovirus exposure and HLA in healthy donors. The length of the CDR3 is 15 residues. Trimming at V came to 4 bases and at J to 0 bases, leaving 4 bases not matched to a gene. From germline, CDR1 is SGHVS and CDR2 FNYEAQ. About this clone itself: No antigen is known for it.

Study results and caveats: The study flagged about 160 TCR beta chains as cytomegalovirus-associated.

The donors comprised healthy bone marrow donors. PCR employed 60 Vbeta and 13 Jbeta primers. Clones were sequenced by immunoSEQ multiplex PCR, and TCRdb holds only the in-frame ones, with some missing. The sample records roughly 100,000 clones, about four fifths being singletons. The chain recombines TRBV7-6 with TRBJ2-3; 7 bases line up with TRBD2. The TCR comes from a woman aged 35 to 49 in good health and CMV-seronegative. Sequenced input: PBMCs. The CDR3, as DNA: TGTGCCAGCAGCTCACTAGCGCCGAGCACAGATACGCAGTATTTT. Translation: CASSSLAPSTDTQYF. Combining the CDR3 with reference TRBV7-6 and TRBJ2-3 gives the whole variable domain GAGVSQSPRYKVTKRGQDVALRCDPISGHVSLYWYRQALGQGPEFLTYFNYEAQQDKSGLPNDRFSAERPEGSISTLTIQRTEQRDSAMYRCASSSLAPSTDTQYFGPGTRLTVL.